This paragraph reports one TCR beta chain. What it binds is unknown. The data are from a study of CD8+ T cells in alopecia areata. Across the study: Each of the treated patients was given oral tofacitinib, 5 to 10 mg twice daily, for moderate-to-severe alopecia areata.

The treatment: oral pan-JAK inhibitor, 5-10 mg twice daily. Peripheral blood samples and lesional scalp punch biopsies were obtained from alopecia areata patients. Extracted RNA was reverse transcribed, and the resulting cDNA served as sequencing template. Only in-frame clones appear in the TCRdb table, and some are missing; sequencing was by immunoSEQ multiplex PCR. The table has around 270,000 clones, roughly 64% seen once; the top ten hold approximately 1.7%. V was pared by 3 bases and J by 5 bases, with 10 bases between. The CDR3 loop spans 14 amino acids. CDR1 and CDR2 (germline): LNHNV, YYDKDF (reference sequence). Findings and limits, study-wide: Tofacitinib did not eliminate many expanded lesional clones from scalp or blood.

The sequence was collected from a human donor with alopecia areata. This sample comprised CD4+ T cells sorted from blood, obtained at week 24, from a patient treated with tofacitinib. This chain uses TRBV15 with TRBJ2-2, with D perhaps matching TRBD1 (6 bases). The CDR3: CATSSLQGTGELFF. DNA of the CDR3: TGTGCCACCAGCAGCCTCCAGGGGACCGGGGAGCTGTTTTTT.